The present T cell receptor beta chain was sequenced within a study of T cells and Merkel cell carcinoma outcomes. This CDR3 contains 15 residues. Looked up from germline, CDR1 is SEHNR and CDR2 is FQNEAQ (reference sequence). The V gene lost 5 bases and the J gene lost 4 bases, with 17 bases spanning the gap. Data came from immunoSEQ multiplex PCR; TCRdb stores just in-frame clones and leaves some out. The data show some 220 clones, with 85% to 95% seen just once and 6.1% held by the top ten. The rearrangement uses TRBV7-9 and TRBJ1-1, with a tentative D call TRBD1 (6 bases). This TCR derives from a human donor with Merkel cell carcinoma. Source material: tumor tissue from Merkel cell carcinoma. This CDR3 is CASSQLTGTSTEAFF. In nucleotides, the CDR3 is TGTGCCAGCAGCCAACTCACAGGGACCAGCACTGAAGCTTTCTTT.